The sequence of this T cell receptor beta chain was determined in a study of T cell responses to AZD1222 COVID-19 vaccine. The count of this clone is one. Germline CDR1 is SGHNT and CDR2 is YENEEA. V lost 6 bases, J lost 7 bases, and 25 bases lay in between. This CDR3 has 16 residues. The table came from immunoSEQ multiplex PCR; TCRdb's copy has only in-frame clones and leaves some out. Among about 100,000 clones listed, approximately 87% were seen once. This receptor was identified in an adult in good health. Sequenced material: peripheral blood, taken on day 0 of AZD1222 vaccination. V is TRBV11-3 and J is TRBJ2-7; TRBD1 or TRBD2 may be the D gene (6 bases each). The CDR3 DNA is TGTGCCAGCAGATCCACATACGGTTCGGGGGCAAGTGAGCAGTACTTC. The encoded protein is CASRSTYGSGASEQYF.